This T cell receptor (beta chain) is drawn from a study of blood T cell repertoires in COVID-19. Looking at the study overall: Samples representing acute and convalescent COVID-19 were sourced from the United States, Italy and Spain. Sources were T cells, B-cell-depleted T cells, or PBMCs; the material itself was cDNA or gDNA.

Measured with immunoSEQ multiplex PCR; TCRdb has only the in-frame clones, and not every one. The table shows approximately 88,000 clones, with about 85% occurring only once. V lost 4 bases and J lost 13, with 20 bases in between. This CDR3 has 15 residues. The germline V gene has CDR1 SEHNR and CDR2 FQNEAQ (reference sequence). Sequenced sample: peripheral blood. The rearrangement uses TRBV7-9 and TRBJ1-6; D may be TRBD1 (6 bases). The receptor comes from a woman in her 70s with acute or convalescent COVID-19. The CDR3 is CASSSTGPWGMPLHF. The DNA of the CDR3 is TGTGCCAGCAGCTCGACAGGCCCCTGGGGGATGCCCCTCCACTTT.